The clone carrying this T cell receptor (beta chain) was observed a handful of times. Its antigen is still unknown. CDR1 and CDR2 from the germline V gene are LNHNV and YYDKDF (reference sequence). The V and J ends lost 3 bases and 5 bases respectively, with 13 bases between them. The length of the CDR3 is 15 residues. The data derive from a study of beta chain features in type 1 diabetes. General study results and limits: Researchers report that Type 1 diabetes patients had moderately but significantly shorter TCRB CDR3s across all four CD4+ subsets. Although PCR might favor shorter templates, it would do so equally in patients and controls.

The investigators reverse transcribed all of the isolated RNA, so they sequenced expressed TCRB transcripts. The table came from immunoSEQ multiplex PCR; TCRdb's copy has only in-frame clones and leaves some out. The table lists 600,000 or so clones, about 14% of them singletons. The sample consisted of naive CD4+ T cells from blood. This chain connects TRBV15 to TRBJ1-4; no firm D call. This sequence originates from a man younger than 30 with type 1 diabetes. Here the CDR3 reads CATSRDPGLNEKLFF. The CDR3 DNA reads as TGTGCCACCAGCAGGGACCCGGGCCTAAATGAAAAACTGTTTTTT.